A selection of T cell receptor beta chains follows, all from one sample in a study of blood T cell repertoires in COVID-19. Here immunoSEQ multiplex PCR was the method, and the copy in TCRdb shows in-frame clones only, minus some. This sample has roughly 200,000 clones, with 85% found just once. The material sequenced was PBMCs or T cells enriched from blood (not recorded which). The receptors originated from a man aged 40-50 years who had recovered from COVID-19. The conserved cysteine and the conserved F or W are not part of the CDR3 here.

V | CDR3
TRBV5-1 | ASSLVPSGKETQY
TRBV7-9 | ASSASGADTQY
TRBV28 | ASSFRLNEQY
TRBV6-5 | ASSFAGVYNEQF
TRBV7-2 | ASSLARNSPLH
TRBV19 | ASSRPDRTYEQY
TRBV15 | ATSRGDYTYEQY
TRBV3-1/TRBV3-2 | ASSPWGRSNQPQH
TRBV6-5 | ASSPGQPNYGYT
TRBV25-1 | ASSATKGLGSYEQY
TRBV6-5 | ASSYVSTGELF
TRBV9 | ASSSLVGQTSGNTIY
TRBV3-1/TRBV3-2 | ASSQAGGTNYGYT
TRBV19 | ASSREYEQY
TRBV28 | ASSAQGSSYEQY
TRBV10-1 | ASKRELYGELF
TRBV5-5 | ASSTGQGRLDTEAF
TRBV3-1/TRBV3-2 | ASSQNRGPGNTIY
TRBV28 | ASGGIRGRNAGNEQF
TRBV5-1 | ATSLAGGSYNEQF
TRBV3-1/TRBV3-2 | ASSRAYGTGGAANTGELF
TRBV10-2 | ASSPEGTEAF
TRBV19 | ASSAGQLNSPLH
TRBV7-3 | ASSAPGQRYTGELF
TRBV5-4 | ASSRTGTGGYEQY
TRBV30 | AWSVSGRGGNYGYT
TRBV29-1 | SVTVGTDSNQPQH
TRBV5-1 | ASSIFSETYEQY
TRBV27 | ASSESRGSPLH
TRBV7-8 | ASSLNRDSNQPQH
TRBV2 | ASSRPSSYEQY
TRBV28 | ASSYTGAAKNIQY
TRBV13 | ASSLGLEQY
TRBV13 | ASSSEGQKYYEQY
TRBV11-3 | ASSFSGTTGELF
TRBV6-4 | ASSVDFGETQY
TRBV13 | ASSLGQGRGMNTEAF
TRBV7-3 | ASSPKLSGRDGELF